The 25 T cell receptor beta chains below all came from one sample that was sequenced in a study of beta chain features in type 1 diabetes. The whole isolated RNA underwent reverse transcription, so sequencing captured expressed TCRB transcripts. Assay: immunoSEQ multiplex PCR; the TCRdb copy retains only in-frame clones and omits some. Among 240,000 or so clones listed, about 71% were seen once. What was sequenced was naive CD4+ T cells from blood. These TCRs come from a man aged 25-40 years in good health.

The chain is built from TRBV7-2 and TRBJ2-7; D is undetermined. Trimming stripped 3 bases from V and 8 bases from J, with 23 bases between. The germline gives CDR1 SGHTA, CDR2 FQGNSA. This CDR3 comprises 16 residues. CDR3 region: CASSLRVFGDLYQQYF. For the CDR3, the DNA is TGTGCCAGCAGCTTGAGAGTATTTGGGGATCTTTACCAGCAGTACTTC.

This clone was found a few times. The V call is TRBV29-1, the J call TRBJ1-1; TRBD1 might be the D (6 bases). Trimming took 5 bases from V and 0 from J, leaving 13 bases between them. This CDR3 is built from 14 residues. The germline V gene encodes CDR1 SQVTM and CDR2 ANQGSEA. Here the CDR3 DNA reads TGCAGCGTTTTAGGACAGCGAATGAACACTGAAGCTTTCTTT. This translates into CSVLGQRMNTEAFF.

This clone was observed once. The chain carries TRBV5-1 and TRBJ2-6, with D perhaps TRBD2 (6 bases). The CDR3 runs 15 residues. Deletions cut 4 bases from V and 3 bases from J, with 11 bases between. CDR1 and CDR2 from the germline V gene are SGHRS and YFSETQ. CDR3 in DNA: TGCGCCAGCAGCGTGGGAGGAAATGGGGCCAACGTCCTGACTTTC. Its translation: CASSVGGNGANVLTF.

This rearrangement joins TRBV27 to TRBJ2-3; 8 positions match TRBD1. The length of the CDR3 is 15 residues. From germline, CDR1 is MNHEY and CDR2 SMNVEV (reference sequence). Trimming at V came to 1 base and at J to 2 bases, leaving 2 bases not matched to a gene. CDR3 sequence: CASSLWGQVTDTQYF. Written as DNA, the CDR3 is TGTGCCAGCAGTTTATGGGGACAGGTCACAGATACGCAGTATTTT.

This clone was seen a handful of times. The J gene is TRBJ2-1, the V gene TRBV28; D unclear. The CDR3 covers 11 residues. From germline, CDR1 is MDHEN and CDR2 SYDVKM. Deletions cut 3 bases from V and 10 bases from J, with 7 bases between. The CDR3 sequence: CASSFREEQFF. In DNA form, the CDR3 reads TGTGCCAGCAGTTTTAGGGAAGAGCAGTTCTTC. Full variable domain (missing parts from reference TRBV28 and TRBJ2-1): DVKVTQSSRYLVKRTGEKVFLECVQDMDHENMFWYRQDPGLGLRLIYFSYDVKMKEKGDIPEGYSVSREKKERFSLILESASTNQTSMYLCASSFREEQFFGPGTRLTVL.

This clone has just one count. The CDR3 region has the DNA TGCGCCAGCAGCCAAACGATTAATTCACCCCTCCACTTT. Translated, it gives CASSQTINSPLHF. The gene calls are TRBV4-1 and TRBJ1-6; D gene unclear. Germline CDR1 is MGHRA and CDR2 is YSYEKL. V was pared by 2 bases and J by 6 bases, with 5 bases between. This CDR3 spans 13 amino acids.

This chain connects TRBV30 to TRBJ2-3, with D unclear. Germline lookup yields CDR1 GTSNPN and CDR2 SVGIG (reference sequence). There are 12 residues in the CDR3. Trimming removed 3 bases from V and 6 bases from J, with 10 bases in between. The CDR3 sequence: CAWRNNPDTQYF. CDR3 sequence (DNA): TGTGCCTGGAGAAACAATCCCGATACGCAGTATTTT.

The chain carries TRBV7-2 and TRBJ2-3; the D gene could be TRBD1 or TRBD2 (5 bases each). This CDR3 region has 13 residues. Trimming removed 6 bases from V and 3 bases from J, with 10 bases in between. CDR1 is SGHTA and CDR2 is FQGNSA in the germline V gene. This CDR3 is CASRAGATDTQYF. In DNA form, the CDR3 reads TGTGCCAGCAGGGCCGGGGCAACAGATACGCAGTATTTT.

The chain uses TRBV14 and TRBJ2-1; TRBD2 agrees at 10 bases. The J segment lost 6 bases and the V segment lost 5 bases, leaving 10 bases of the junction unmatched. Germline CDR1 is SGHDN and CDR2 is FVKESK. The CDR3 sequence is 16 residues long. DNA of the CDR3: TGTGCCAGCAGCGGGCTAGCGGGAGTAGGTGTCAATGAGCAGTTCTTC. This encodes CASSGLAGVGVNEQFF.

The chain carries TRBV9 and TRBJ2-7; 10 bases line up with TRBD2. This CDR3 contains 15 residues. Per germline, CDR1 SGDLS and CDR2 YYNGEE. Trimming removed 2 bases from V and 0 bases from J; junction bases left unmatched: 2. The CDR3 here is CASSVGLAASYEQYF. The CDR3 DNA reads TGTGCCAGCAGCGTCGGACTAGCGGCCTCCTACGAGCAGTACTTC. Full variable domain (missing parts from reference TRBV9 and TRBJ2-7): DSGVTQTPKHLITATGQRVTLRCSPRSGDLSVYWYQQSLDQGLQFLIQYYNGEERAKGNILERFSAQQFPDLHSELNLSSLELGDSALYFCASSVGLAASYEQYFGPGTRLTVT.

The chain carries TRBV13 and TRBJ2-5; 14 bases agree with TRBD2. V was pared by 5 bases and J by 4 bases, with 3 bases of the junction left unmatched. CDR3 size: 15 residues. Germline V lookup: CDR1 PRHDT, CDR2 FYEKMQ (reference sequence). The CDR3 bases are TGTGCCAGCAGCCGGGGACTAGCGGGGGTAGAGACCCAGTACTTC. Translation gives CASSRGLAGVETQYF.

The J gene is TRBJ2-7, the V gene TRBV28; possible D gene TRBD2, 5 bases. Trimming took off 10 bases at V and 4 bases at J, with 14 bases between the two ends. This CDR3 contains 12 residues. Germline V gene lookup returns CDR1 MDHEN and CDR2 SYDVKM. The CDR3: CATWTRRYEQYF. In DNA, the CDR3 is TGTGCCACCTGGACCAGGAGGTACGAGCAGTACTTC.

The chain couples TRBV30 to TRBJ1-2, with D tentatively TRBD1 (6 bases). V lost 0 bases to trimming and J lost 5 bases, with 10 bases between them. Germline CDR1 reads GTSNPN; CDR2 reads SVGIG (reference sequence). The CDR3 runs to 13 residues. The CDR3 here is CAWSVGAGYGYTF. Written as DNA, the CDR3 is TGTGCCTGGAGTGTGGGGGCGGGGTATGGCTACACCTTC.

The chain is built from TRBV30 and TRBJ1-3; 12 positions match TRBD1. Germline trimming cut 5 bases from V and 0 bases from J; bases unmatched to any gene: 2. Germline CDR1 reads GTSNPN; CDR2 reads SVGIG (reference sequence). There are 15 residues in the CDR3. CDR3 in amino acids: CAWGDRGHSGNTIYF. The CDR3 DNA follows: TGTGCCTGGGGGGACAGGGGGCACTCTGGAAACACCATATATTTT.

The chain has TRBV15 and TRBJ2-7; D may match TRBD1 or TRBD2 (7 bases each). CDR3 size: 14 residues. Looked up from germline, CDR1 is LNHNV and CDR2 is YYDKDF (reference sequence). V shed 5 bases and J shed 5 bases, with 16 bases lying between them. This chain's CDR3 is CATSWRGGGHEQYF. Written as DNA, the CDR3 is TGTGCCACCAGCTGGCGGGGAGGGGGCCACGAGCAGTACTTC. Based on the CDR3 plus reference TRBV15 and TRBJ2-7, the full variable domain is DAMVIQNPRYQVTQFGKPVTLSCSQTLNHNVMYWYQQKSSQAPKLLFHYYDKDFNNEADTPDNFQSRRPNTSFCFLDIRSPGLGDTAMYLCATSWRGGGHEQYFGPGTRLTVT.

The J gene is TRBJ2-5, the V gene TRBV30; TRBD1 might be the D (6 bases). Germline values: CDR1 GTSNPN, CDR2 SVGIG (reference sequence). V was shortened by 8 bases and J by 5 bases, with 18 bases between the two germline ends. There are 13 residues in the CDR3. In DNA form, the CDR3 reads TGTGCCGGGAACAGGGTTATGGGGGAGACCCAGTACTTC. It encodes CAGNRVMGETQYF.

The V call is TRBV7-9, the J call TRBJ2-1; no definite D call. This CDR3 has 13 amino acids. Trimming removed 5 bases at V and 7 bases at J, with 12 bases between. Germline V lookup: CDR1 SEHNR, CDR2 FQNEAQ (reference sequence). The CDR3 DNA reads TGTGCCAGCAGCGCGAAAGGAAGTAATGAGCAGTTCTTC. Translated: CASSAKGSNEQFF.

The gene calls are TRBV25-1 and TRBJ2-7; D remains unclear. The length of the CDR3 is 14 residues. Germline CDR1 is MGHDK and CDR2 is SYGVNS. The V end lost 3 bases, the J end lost 0 bases, and 9 bases lay between the germline ends. The DNA for the CDR3 is TGTGCCAGCAGTGACCTGAAAAGCTCCTACGAGCAGTACTTC. Its translation is CASSDLKSSYEQYF.

The rearrangement joins TRBV25-1 to TRBJ2-3; D is ambiguous. Trimming removed 4 bases at V and 2 bases at J, with 10 bases between. The CDR3 covers 14 residues. Germline loops: CDR1 MGHDK, CDR2 SYGVNS. The chain's CDR3 is CASSAAGFTDTQYF. CDR3 DNA sequence: TGTGCCAGCAGTGCGGCCGGATTCACAGATACGCAGTATTTT.

The chain recombines TRBV6-5 with TRBJ1-1; D not resolved. There are 15 residues in the CDR3. CDR1 and CDR2 from the germline V gene are MNHEY and SVGAGI. V dropped 0 bases and J dropped 0 bases, with 8 bases sitting between them. DNA of the CDR3: TGTGCCAGCAGTTACTCCGGCGGAGTGAACACTGAAGCTTTCTTT. Translation gives CASSYSGGVNTEAFF.

The genes are TRBV11-2 and TRBJ2-7; 11 nucleotides match TRBD2. Trimming removed 4 bases from V and 0 bases from J; junction bases left unmatched: 8. CDR1 and CDR2 from the germline V gene are SGHAT and FQNNGV. The CDR3 totals 17 residues. DNA for the CDR3: TGTGCCAGCAGCTCCCGCTTGACTAGCGGGACCTCCTACGAGCAGTACTTC. Protein product: CASSSRLTSGTSYEQYF.

This chain joins TRBV29-1 and TRBJ1-2; D not resolved. Per the germline V gene, CDR1 is SQVTM and CDR2 is ANQGSEA. This CDR3 spans 10 amino acids. V was cut by 5 bases and J by 8 bases, with 9 bases left in between. The CDR3: CSVYMGGYTF. The DNA of the CDR3 is TGCAGCGTTTATATGGGCGGCTACACCTTC.

This sequence joins TRBV6-6 and TRBJ1-2, with D maybe TRBD1 (5 bases). CDR1 and CDR2 (germline): MNHNY, SVGAGI (reference sequence). Trimming took off 6 bases at V and 5 bases at J, with 16 bases between the two ends. The CDR3 is 14 amino acids. The CDR3 DNA is TGTGCCAGCAGCCCAGACAGCCTTCCTTATGGCTACACCTTC. This encodes CASSPDSLPYGYTF.

This chain uses TRBV21-1 with TRBJ2-7; the DNA was not used to check the table's D call, TRBD2. TRBV21-1 is reported as a pseudogene. CDR3 length: 15 amino acids. Written as DNA, the CDR3 is TGTGCCAGCAGCAAGAGTACTAGCGGGAGTTACGAGCAGTACTTC. Its translation is CASSKSTSGSYEQYF.

This rearrangement joins TRBV2 to TRBJ2-6; the D is unclear. The CDR3 runs 13 residues. Trimming pared 6 bases from V and 0 bases from J, leaving 3 bases between. Germline CDR1 is SNHLY and CDR2 is FYNNEI. This chain's CDR3 is CASRSSGANVLTF. CDR3 nucleotides: TGTGCCAGCAGATCCTCTGGGGCCAACGTCCTGACTTTC.